This T cell receptor (beta chain) is drawn from a study of CDR3 diversity in severe acne. Germline loops: CDR1 MNHEY, CDR2 SVGAGI. V lost 5 bases, J lost 4 bases, and 7 bases stayed unmatched. CDR3 length: 14 amino acids. Each CDR3 protein is one row after TCRdb ran MiXCR on the PCR reads. The sample carries around 91,000 distinct CDR3 sequences, 51% recorded once. Sequenced input: blood. The source is a male donor in good health, without acne. J is TRBJ2-7 and V is TRBV6-5; 8 nucleotides align to TRBD1. CDR3 sequence reads: CASSRGTGEYEQYF. CDR3 DNA sequence: TGTGCCAGCAGTCGCGGGACAGGCGAATACGAGCAGTACTTC.